The TCR beta chain described here comes from a study of cytomegalovirus exposure and HLA in healthy donors. This PCR relied on a set of 60 Vbeta primers and 13 Jbeta primers. Authors' analysis steps: It was a later analysis that counted roughly 80 million unique TCR beta chains, of which roughly 11 million were shared. The table came from immunoSEQ multiplex PCR; TCRdb's copy has only in-frame clones and leaves some out. V and J calls and clone size come straight from that table; D and trimming were deduced from the DNA. Among 70,000 to 80,000 clones listed, roughly four fifths were seen once. This clone was detected once. The antigen remains undetermined. Broader study findings: CMV serostatus was the only recorded immune exposure for donors. Among the sequence variants, a highly shared cluster was likely an artifact of sequencing.

The TCR sequence derives from a young man in good health and CMV-seronegative. The material sequenced was PBMCs.

Here the CDR3 reads CASSLTVANYGYTF. The CDR3 region has the DNA TGTGCCAGCAGTTTAACGGTAGCTAACTATGGCTACACCTTC. The chain joins TRBV28 to TRBJ1-2, with unresolved D. There are 14 residues in the CDR3. CDR1 MDHEN and CDR2 SYDVKM come from the germline V gene. With 2 bases removed from V and 0 bases from J, the gap between germline ends came to 7 bases.